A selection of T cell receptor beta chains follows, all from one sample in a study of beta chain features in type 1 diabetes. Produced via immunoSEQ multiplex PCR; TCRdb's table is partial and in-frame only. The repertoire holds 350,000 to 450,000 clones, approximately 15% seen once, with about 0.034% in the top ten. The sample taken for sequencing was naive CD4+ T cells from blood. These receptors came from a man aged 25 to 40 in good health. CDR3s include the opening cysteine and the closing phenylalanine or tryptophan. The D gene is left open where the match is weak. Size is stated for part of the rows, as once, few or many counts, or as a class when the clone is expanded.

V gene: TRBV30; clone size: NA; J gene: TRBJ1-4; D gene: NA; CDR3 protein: CAWRGTNEKLFF; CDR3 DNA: TGTGCCTGGAGAGGGACAAATGAAAAACTGTTTTTT
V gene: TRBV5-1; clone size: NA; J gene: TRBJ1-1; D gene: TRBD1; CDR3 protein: CASSLTGDRNTEAFF; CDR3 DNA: TGCGCCAGCAGCTTGACAGGGGATCGGAACACTGAAGCTTTCTTT
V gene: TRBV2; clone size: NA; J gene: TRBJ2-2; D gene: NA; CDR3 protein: CASSVALTTGELFF; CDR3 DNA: TGTGCCAGCAGTGTAGCACTAACCACCGGGGAGCTGTTTTTT
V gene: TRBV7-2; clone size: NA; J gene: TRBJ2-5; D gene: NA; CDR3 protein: CASSSDIQRRAETQYF; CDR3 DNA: TGTGCCAGCAGCTCCGACATCCAGAGGAGAGCGGAGACCCAGTACTTC
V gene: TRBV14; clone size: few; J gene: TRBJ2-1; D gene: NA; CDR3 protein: CASSQVSGGKYNEQFF; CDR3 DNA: TGTGCCAGCAGCCAAGTATCCGGTGGGAAGTACAATGAGCAGTTCTTC
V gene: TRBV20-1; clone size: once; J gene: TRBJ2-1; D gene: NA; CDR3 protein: CSVPYNEQFF; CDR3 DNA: TGCAGTGTACCTTACAATGAGCAGTTCTTC
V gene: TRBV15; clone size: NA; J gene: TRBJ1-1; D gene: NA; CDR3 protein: CATSRRLDTEAFF; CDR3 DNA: TGTGCCACCAGCCGGAGGTTGGACACTGAAGCTTTCTTT
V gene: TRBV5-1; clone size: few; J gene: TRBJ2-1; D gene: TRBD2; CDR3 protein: CASSFPSGTSTTSYNEQFF; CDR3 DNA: TGCGCCAGCAGCTTCCCTAGCGGGACTTCGACGACCTCCTACAATGAGCAGTTCTTC
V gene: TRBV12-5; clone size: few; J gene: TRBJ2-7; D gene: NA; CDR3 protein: CASGLVSFRYSYEQYF; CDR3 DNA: TGTGCTAGTGGTTTGGTATCATTCAGGTACTCCTACGAGCAGTACTTC
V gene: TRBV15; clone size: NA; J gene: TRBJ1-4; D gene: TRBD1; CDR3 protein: CATSRATGVREKLFF; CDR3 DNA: TGTGCCACCAGCAGAGCAACAGGGGTTCGTGAAAAACTGTTTTTT
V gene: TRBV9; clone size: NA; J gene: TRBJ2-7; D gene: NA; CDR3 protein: CASNSQGLSGEQYF; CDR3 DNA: TGTGCCAGCAACAGTCAGGGACTGTCGGGCGAGCAGTACTTC
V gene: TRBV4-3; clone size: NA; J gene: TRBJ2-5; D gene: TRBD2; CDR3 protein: CASSLGLAGIETQYF; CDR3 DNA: TGCGCCAGCAGCTTGGGACTAGCGGGCATAGAGACCCAGTACTTC
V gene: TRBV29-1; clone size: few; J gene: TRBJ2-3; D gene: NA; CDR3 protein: CSASKARSTDTQYF; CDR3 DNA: TGCAGCGCTTCGAAGGCGAGAAGCACAGATACGCAGTATTTT
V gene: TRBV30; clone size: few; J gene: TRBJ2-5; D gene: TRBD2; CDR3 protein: CAWSEGLAGGGETQYF; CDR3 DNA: TGTGCCTGGAGCGAGGGACTAGCGGGAGGAGGTGAGACCCAGTACTTC
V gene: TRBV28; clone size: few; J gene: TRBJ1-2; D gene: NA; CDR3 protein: CASSLLSGQSGYTF; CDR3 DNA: TGTGCCAGCAGTTTATTATCTGGACAGTCAGGCTACACCTTC
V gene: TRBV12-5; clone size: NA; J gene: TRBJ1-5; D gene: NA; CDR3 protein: CASGLAGSNQPQHF; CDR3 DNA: TGTGCTAGTGGTTTAGCAGGGAGCAATCAGCCCCAGCATTTT
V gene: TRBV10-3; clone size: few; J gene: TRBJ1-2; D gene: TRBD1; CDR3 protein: CAISEQGAINGYTF; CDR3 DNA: TGTGCCATCAGTGAGCAGGGGGCGATAAATGGCTACACCTTC
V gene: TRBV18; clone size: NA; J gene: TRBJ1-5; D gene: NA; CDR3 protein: CASSQSSGNQPQHF; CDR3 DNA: TGTGCCAGCTCACAATCGTCGGGCAATCAGCCCCAGCATTTT
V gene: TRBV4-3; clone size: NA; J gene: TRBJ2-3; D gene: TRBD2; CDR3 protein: CASSQDPPGGLTDTQYF; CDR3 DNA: TGCGCCAGCAGCCAAGATCCGCCGGGGGGGCTCACAGATACGCAGTATTTT
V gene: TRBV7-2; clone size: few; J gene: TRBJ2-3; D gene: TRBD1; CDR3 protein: CASSLVGGADTQYF; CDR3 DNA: TGTGCCAGCAGCTTAGTAGGGGGCGCAGATACGCAGTATTTT
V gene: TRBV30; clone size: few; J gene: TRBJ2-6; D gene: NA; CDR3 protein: CARKQSGANVLTF; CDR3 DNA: TGTGCCCGTAAGCAGTCTGGGGCCAACGTCCTGACTTTC